Included here is one T cell receptor beta chain sequence, with context. The sample originates from a study of T cell changes during pregnancy in multiple sclerosis. The ends were cut back, 7 bases at V and 5 bases at J, with 15 bases in the middle. CDR3 length: 13 residues. Looked up from germline, CDR1 is SGHTA and CDR2 is FQGNSA. This table comes from immunoSEQ multiplex PCR, and its TCRdb copy is limited to in-frame clones, with some not included. This sample has approximately 70,000 clones; more than 90% occur once, and the top ten carry 2%. The sequences come from peripheral blood, collected in the second trimester of pregnancy. The TCR was taken from a female donor with multiple sclerosis, enrolled in a pregnancy study. The chain carries TRBV7-2 and TRBJ2-7, with D perhaps TRBD1 (5 bases). The CDR3 DNA follows: TGTGCCAGCACCGCCGCCCCAGGGAACGAGCAGTACTTC. Translation: CASTAAPGNEQYF.